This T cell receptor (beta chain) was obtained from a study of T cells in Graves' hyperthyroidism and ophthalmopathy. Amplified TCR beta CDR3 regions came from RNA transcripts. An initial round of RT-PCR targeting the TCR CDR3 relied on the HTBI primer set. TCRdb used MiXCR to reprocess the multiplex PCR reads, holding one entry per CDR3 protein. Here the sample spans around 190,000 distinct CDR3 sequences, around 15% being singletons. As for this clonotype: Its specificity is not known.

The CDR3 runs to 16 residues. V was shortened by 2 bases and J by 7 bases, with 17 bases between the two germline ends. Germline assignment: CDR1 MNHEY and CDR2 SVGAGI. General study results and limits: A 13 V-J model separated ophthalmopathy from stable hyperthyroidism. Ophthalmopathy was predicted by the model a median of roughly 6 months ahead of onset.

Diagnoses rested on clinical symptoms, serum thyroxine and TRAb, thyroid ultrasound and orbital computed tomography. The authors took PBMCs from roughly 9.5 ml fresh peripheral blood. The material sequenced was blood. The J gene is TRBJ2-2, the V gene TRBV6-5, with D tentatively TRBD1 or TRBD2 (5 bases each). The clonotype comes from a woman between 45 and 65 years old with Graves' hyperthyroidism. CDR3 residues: CASSYGALGDGGELFF. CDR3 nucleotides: TGTGCCAGCAGTTACGGGGCCTTGGGAGATGGCGGGGAGCTGTTTTTT.